The text below deals with one T cell receptor beta chain. Its antigen is as yet unknown. Locally advanced or metastatic urothelial carcinoma was diagnosed in the patients. The authors spiked synthetic TCR analog templates into each PCR. The assay was immunoSEQ multiplex PCR, and TCRdb's table has in-frame clones only and misses some. The table includes approximately 80,000 clones, 82% detected once. The J segment lost 5 bases and the V segment lost 3 bases, leaving 10 bases of the junction unmatched. The V gene's germline CDR1 is SGHRS and CDR2 YFSETQ. The CDR3 contains 15 residues. These data belong to a study of PD-L1 blockade in urothelial cancer. Study-level results: More expansion of tumor-associated blood clones, seen at 3 weeks, marked durable-benefit patients.

This sequence joins TRBV5-1 and TRBJ1-1, with 7 bases aligning to TRBD1. The specimen was PBMCs, collected around atezolizumab (anti-PD-L1) treatment. The TCR was taken from a man in his 70s with urothelial cancer. Here the CDR3 DNA reads TGCGCCAGCAGCTCGACCCAGGGGGTAGGAACTGAAGCTTTCTTT. Amino acids: CASSSTQGVGTEAFF. Drawing the rest from reference TRBV5-1 and TRBJ1-1, the complete variable domain is KAGVTQTPRYLIKTRGQQVTLSCSPISGHRSVSWYQQTPGQGLQFLFEYFSETQRNKGNFPGRFSGRQFSNSRSEMNVSTLELGDSALYLCASSSTQGVGTEAFFGQGTRLTVV.